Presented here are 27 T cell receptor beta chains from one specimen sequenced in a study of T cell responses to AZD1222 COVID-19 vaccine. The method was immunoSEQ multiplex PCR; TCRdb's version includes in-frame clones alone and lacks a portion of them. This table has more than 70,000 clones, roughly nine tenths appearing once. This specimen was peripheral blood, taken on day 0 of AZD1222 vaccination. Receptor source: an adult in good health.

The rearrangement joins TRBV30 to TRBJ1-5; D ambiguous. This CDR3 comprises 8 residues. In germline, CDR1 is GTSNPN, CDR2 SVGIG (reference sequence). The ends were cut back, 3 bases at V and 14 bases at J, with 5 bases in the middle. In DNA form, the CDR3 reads TGTGCCTGGAGCGGGGAGCATTTT. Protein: CAWSGEHF.

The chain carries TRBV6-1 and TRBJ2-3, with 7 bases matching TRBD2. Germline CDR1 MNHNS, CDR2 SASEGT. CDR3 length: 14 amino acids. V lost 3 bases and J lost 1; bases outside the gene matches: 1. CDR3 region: CASSDAGGTDTQYF. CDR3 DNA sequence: TGTGCCAGCAGTGATGCGGGAGGCACAGATACGCAGTATTTT.

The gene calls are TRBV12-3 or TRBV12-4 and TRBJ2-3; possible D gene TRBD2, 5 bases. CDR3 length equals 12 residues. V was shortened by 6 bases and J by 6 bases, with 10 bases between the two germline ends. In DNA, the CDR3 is TGTGCCAGCAGGGACTCCACGGATACGCAGTATTTT. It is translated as CASRDSTDTQYF.

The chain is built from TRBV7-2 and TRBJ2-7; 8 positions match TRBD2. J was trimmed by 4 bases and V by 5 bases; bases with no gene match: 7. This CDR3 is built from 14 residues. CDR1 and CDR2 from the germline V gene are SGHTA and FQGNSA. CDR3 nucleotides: TGTGCCAGCAGCCCCGGGGGGGCTGGTTACGAGCAGTACTTC. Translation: CASSPGGAGYEQYF.

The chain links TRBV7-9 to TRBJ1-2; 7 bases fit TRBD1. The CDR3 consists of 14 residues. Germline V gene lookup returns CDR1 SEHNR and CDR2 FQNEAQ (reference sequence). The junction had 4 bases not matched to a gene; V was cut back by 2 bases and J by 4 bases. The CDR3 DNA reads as TGTGCCAGCAGCTTACAGGGGGTTGGCTATGGCTACACCTTC. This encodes CASSLQGVGYGYTF. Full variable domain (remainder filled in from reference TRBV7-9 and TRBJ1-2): DTGVSQNPRHKITKRGQNVTFRCDPISEHNRLYWYRQTLGQGPEFLTYFQNEAQLEKSRLLSDRFSAERPKGSFSTLEIQRTEQGDSAMYLCASSLQGVGYGYTFGSGTRLTVV.

The CDR3 region has the DNA TGTGCCAGCAGCTTAAGCGGCAGTGGCTACACCTTC. Translated, it gives CASSLSGSGYTF. The rearrangement links TRBV11-1 to TRBJ1-2, with no clear D. The V end was cut by 2 bases, the J end by 7 bases, with 8 bases between. CDR3 length: 12 residues. Germline V gene lookup returns CDR1 SGHAT and CDR2 FQDESV (reference sequence).

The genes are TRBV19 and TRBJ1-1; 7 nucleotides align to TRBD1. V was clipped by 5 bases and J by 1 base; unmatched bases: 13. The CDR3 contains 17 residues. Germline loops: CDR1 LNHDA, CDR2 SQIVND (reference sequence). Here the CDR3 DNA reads TGTGCCAGTAGTTCACGGCCTCTCACAGGGGAGAACACTGAAGCTTTCTTT. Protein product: CASSSRPLTGENTEAFF.

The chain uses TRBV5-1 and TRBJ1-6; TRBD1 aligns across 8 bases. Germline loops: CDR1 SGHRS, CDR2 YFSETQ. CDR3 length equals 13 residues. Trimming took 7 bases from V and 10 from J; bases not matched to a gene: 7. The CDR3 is CASQDRAGSPLHF. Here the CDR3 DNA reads TGCGCCAGCCAGGACAGGGCGGGCTCACCCCTCCACTTT.

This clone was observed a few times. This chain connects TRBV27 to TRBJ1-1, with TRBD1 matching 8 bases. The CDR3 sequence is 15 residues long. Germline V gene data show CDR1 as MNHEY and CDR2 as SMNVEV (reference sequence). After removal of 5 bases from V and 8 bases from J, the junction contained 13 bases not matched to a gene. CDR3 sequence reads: CASSPWTGSSPEAFF. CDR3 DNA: TGTGCCAGCAGTCCCTGGACAGGGTCCAGCCCCGAAGCTTTCTTT.

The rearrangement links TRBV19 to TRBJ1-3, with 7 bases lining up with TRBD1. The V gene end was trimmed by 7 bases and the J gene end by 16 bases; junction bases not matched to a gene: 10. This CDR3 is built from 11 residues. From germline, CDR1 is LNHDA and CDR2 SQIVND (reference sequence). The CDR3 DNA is TGTGCCAGTAACGACTGGGGGACAGTGTATTTT. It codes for CASNDWGTVYF.

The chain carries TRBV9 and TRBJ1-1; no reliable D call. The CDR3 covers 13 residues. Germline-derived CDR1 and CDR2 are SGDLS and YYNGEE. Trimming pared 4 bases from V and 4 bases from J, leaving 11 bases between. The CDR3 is CASSMEKATEAFF. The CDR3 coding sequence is TGTGCCAGCAGCATGGAAAAGGCCACTGAAGCTTTCTTT.

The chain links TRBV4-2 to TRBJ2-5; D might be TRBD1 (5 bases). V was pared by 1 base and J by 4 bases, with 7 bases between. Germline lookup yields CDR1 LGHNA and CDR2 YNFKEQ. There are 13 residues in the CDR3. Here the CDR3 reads CASSQGQRETQYF. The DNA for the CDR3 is TGTGCCAGCAGCCAAGGACAGAGAGAGACCCAGTACTTC.

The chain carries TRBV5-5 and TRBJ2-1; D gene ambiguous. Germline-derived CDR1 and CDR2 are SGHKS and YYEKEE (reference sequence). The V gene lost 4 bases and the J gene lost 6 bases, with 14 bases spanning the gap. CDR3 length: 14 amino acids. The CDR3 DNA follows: TGTGCCAGCAGCCTTGGCACCTTAAGCAATGAGCAGTTCTTC. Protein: CASSLGTLSNEQFF.

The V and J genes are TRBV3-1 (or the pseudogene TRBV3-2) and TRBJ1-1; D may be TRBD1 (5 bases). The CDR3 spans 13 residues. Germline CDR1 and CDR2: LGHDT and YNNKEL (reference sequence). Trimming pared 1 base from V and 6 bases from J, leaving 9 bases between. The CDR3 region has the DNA TGTGCCAGCAGCCAAGCGCAGGGACCTGAAGCTTTCTTT. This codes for CASSQAQGPEAFF.

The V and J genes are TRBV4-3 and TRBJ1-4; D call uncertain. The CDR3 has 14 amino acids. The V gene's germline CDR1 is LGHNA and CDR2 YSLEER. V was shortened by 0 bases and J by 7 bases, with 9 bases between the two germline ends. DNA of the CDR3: TGCGCCAGCAGCCAAGACCCCGTTATTGAAAAACTGTTTTTT. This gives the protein CASSQDPVIEKLFF.

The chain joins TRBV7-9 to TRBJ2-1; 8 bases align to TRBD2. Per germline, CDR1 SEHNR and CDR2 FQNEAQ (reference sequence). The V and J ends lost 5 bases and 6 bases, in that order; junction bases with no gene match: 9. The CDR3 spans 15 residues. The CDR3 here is CASSPGTSRGNEQFF. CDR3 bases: TGTGCCAGCAGCCCCGGGACTAGTAGGGGCAATGAGCAGTTCTTC.

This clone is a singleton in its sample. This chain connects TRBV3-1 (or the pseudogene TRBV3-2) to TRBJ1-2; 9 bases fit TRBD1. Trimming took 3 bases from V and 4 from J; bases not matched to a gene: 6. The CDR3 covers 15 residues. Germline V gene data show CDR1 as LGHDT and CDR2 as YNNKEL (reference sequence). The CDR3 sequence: CASSQSDRGGYGYTF. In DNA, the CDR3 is TGTGCCAGCAGCCAGTCGGACAGGGGCGGCTATGGCTACACCTTC.

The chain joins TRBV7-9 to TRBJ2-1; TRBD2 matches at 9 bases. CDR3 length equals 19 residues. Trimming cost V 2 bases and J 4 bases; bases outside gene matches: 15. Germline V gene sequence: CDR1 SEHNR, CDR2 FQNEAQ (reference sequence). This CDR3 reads CASSLFSSLAGAAYNEQFF. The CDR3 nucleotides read TGTGCCAGCAGCTTATTCTCATCCTTAGCGGGAGCTGCTTACAATGAGCAGTTCTTC.

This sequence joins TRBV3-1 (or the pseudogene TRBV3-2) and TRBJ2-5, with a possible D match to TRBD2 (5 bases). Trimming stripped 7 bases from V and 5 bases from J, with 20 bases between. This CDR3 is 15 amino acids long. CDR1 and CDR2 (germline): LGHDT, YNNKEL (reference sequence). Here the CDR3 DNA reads TGTGCCAGCAATCACGGAGCAACGGGAAGGGAGACCCAGTACTTC. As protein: CASNHGATGRETQYF.

CDR3 residues: CASSAGYGYTF. The CDR3 nucleotides read TGTGCCAGCAGTGCAGGGTACGGCTACACCTTC. The chain joins TRBV12-3 or TRBV12-4 to TRBJ1-2; D possibly corresponds to TRBD1 (5 bases). Between the trimmed V and J ends, which lost 5 bases and 8 bases, there was a span of 9 bases. The CDR3 has 11 amino acids.

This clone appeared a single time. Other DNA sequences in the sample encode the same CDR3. CDR3: CASSPRGRGTDTQYF. The CDR3, as DNA: TGTGCCAGCTCACCTCGCGGGAGGGGCACAGATACGCAGTATTTT. The chain employs TRBV18 and TRBJ2-3, with TRBD2 matching 9 bases. J was trimmed by 1 base and V by 3 bases; bases with no gene match: 2. Germline assignment: CDR1 KGHSH and CDR2 LQKENI. The CDR3 length is 15 residues.

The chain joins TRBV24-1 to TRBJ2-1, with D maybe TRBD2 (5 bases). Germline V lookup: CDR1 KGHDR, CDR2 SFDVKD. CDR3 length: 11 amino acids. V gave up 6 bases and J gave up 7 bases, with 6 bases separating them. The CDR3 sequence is CATSRGNEQFF. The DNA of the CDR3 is TGTGCCACCAGTCGAGGGAATGAGCAGTTCTTC.

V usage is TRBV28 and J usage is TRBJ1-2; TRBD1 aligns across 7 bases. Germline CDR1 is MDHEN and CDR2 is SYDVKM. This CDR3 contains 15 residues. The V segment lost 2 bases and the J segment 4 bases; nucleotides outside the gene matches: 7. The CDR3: CASSLNEGASYGYTF. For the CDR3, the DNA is TGTGCCAGCAGTTTAAACGAGGGGGCGAGCTATGGCTACACCTTC.

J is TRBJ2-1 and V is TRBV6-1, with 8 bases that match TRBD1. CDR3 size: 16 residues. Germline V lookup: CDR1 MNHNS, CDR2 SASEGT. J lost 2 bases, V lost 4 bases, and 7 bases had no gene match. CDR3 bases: TGTGCCAGCAGTGGGGCGGGACAGGAGACCTACAATGAGCAGTTCTTC. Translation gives CASSGAGQETYNEQFF.

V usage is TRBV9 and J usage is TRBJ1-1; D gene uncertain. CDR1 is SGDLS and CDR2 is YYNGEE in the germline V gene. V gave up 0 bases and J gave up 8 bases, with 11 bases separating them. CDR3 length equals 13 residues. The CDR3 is CASSVDWTGEAFF. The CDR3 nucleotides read TGTGCCAGCAGCGTAGATTGGACGGGAGAAGCTTTCTTT.

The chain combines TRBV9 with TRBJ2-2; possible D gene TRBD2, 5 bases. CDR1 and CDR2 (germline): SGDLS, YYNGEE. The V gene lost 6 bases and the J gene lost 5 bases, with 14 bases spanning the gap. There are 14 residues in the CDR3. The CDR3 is CASNQGLTTGELFF. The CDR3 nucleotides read TGTGCCAGCAACCAAGGACTTACGACCGGGGAGCTGTTTTTT.

CDR3 bases: TGCGCCAGCAGCCAAGAGGTCAGGACCTACGAGCAGTACTTC. Translating gives CASSQEVRTYEQYF. The J gene is TRBJ2-7, the V gene TRBV4-3; D not certain. Trimming shortened V by 0 bases and J by 2 bases, and 8 bases separated the two germline ends. Germline-derived CDR1 and CDR2 are LGHNA and YSLEER. This CDR3 has 14 residues.